These 11 T cell receptor beta chains originate from one sample sequenced in a study of regulatory T cells in long-lasting Graves disease. The authors built TCR beta libraries using iRepertoire HTBI primers and Arm-PCR of CDR3 regions. TCRdb used MiXCR to reprocess the multiplex PCR reads, holding one entry per CDR3 protein. The data show roughly 520,000 distinct CDR3 sequences, 12% seen once. Sample time point: newly diagnosed GD, antithyroid drugs for less than 3 months. Generation of the TCR library employed RNA extracted from PBMCs. In addition, the sample was reused for a study of T cells in Graves' hyperthyroidism and ophthalmopathy.

The sample in question was peripheral blood mononuclear cells (PBMCs), obtained at new diagnosis, from a patient treated with antithyroid drugs. These receptor sequences come from a woman in her 30s with Graves disease.

This clonotype has a count of ten or more. This chain uses TRBV2 with TRBJ2-7; D gene unclear. The germline V gene encodes CDR1 SNHLY and CDR2 FYNNEI. The CDR3 has 15 residues. Trimming left V 1 base short and J 2 bases short, with 12 bases between. CDR3 loop: CASSEGRGGAYEQYF. The CDR3 DNA reads as TGTGCCAGCAGTGAAGGCCGAGGTGGGGCCTACGAGCAGTACTTC.

This clonotype was recorded many times. This sequence joins TRBV29-1 and TRBJ1-1, with D hard to call. This CDR3 comprises 14 residues. V shed 4 bases and J shed 0 bases, with 12 bases lying between them. CDR1 SQVTM and CDR2 ANQGSEA come from the germline V gene. This CDR3 reads CSVGPPSLNTEAFF. CDR3 nucleotide sequence: TGCAGCGTTGGCCCCCCGTCGCTGAACACTGAAGCTTTCTTT. Full variable domain (remainder filled in from reference TRBV29-1 and TRBJ1-1): SAVISQKPSRDICQRGTSLTIQCQVDSQVTMMFWYRQQPGQSLTLIATANQGSEATYESGFVIDKFPISRPNLTFSTLTVSNMSPEDSSIYLCSVGPPSLNTEAFFGQGTRLTVV.

This clonotype was detected ten times or more. The rearrangement joins TRBV7-2 to TRBJ2-5; D perhaps matches TRBD2 (5 bases). CDR3 length: 18 amino acids. Trimming cost V 1 base and J 4 bases, with 22 bases left between them. CDR1 and CDR2 from the germline V gene are SGHTA and FQGNSA. The CDR3 reads CASSLVRRVWGVGETQYF. The CDR3 DNA sequence: TGTGCCAGCAGCTTAGTTAGACGGGTATGGGGAGTAGGAGAGACCCAGTACTTC.

This clonotype was counted ten times or more. The rearrangement links TRBV10-3 to TRBJ2-7; the match to TRBD2 covers 9 bases. With 3 bases clipped from V and 0 bases from J, the junction kept 3 bases outside the gene matches. CDR1 is ENHRY, CDR2 SYGVKD, per germline. The CDR3 totals 15 residues. This CDR3 reads CAISEAGGPSYEQYF. In DNA, the CDR3 is TGTGCCATCAGTGAAGCGGGGGGCCCCTCCTACGAGCAGTACTTC.

This clonotype was observed at least ten times. This chain uses TRBV20-1 with TRBJ2-3; D not resolved. The CDR3 consists of 15 residues. Germline lookup yields CDR1 DFQATT and CDR2 SNEGSKA (reference sequence). Trimming pared 0 bases from V and 4 bases from J, leaving 14 bases between. CDR3 loop: CSAREWAILADTQYF. The CDR3 bases are TGCAGTGCTAGAGAATGGGCCATACTGGCAGATACGCAGTATTTT.

V gene TRBV18 combines with J gene TRBJ1-1; the match to TRBD1 covers 7 bases. CDR3 size: 16 residues. CDR1 is KGHSH, CDR2 LQKENI, per germline. Trimming removed 5 bases from V and 2 bases from J; junction bases left unmatched: 11. In nucleotides, the CDR3 is TGTGCCAGCTCAGGGACCGGGACAGCAAGCAACACTGAAGCTTTCTTT. As protein: CASSGTGTASNTEAFF.

Concerning this clonotype itself: This likely came from a read error, as a far larger clone is one base away. The rearrangement joins TRBV20-1 to TRBJ2-7; 8 nucleotides align to TRBD2. The CDR3 consists of 16 residues. Trimming removed 5 bases from V and 7 bases from J; junction bases left unmatched: 19. In germline, CDR1 is DFQATT, CDR2 SNEGSKA (reference sequence). The CDR3 reads CSAGLAAWRSYNEQYF. CDR3 nucleotides: TGCAGTGCTGGACTAGCTGCGTGGCGATCCTACAATGAGCAGTACTTC.

This clonotype was seen ten or more times. This chain uses TRBV2 with TRBJ1-1, with a weak D call TRBD1 (6 bases). The germline V gene encodes CDR1 SNHLY and CDR2 FYNNEI. The CDR3 runs 12 residues. V was trimmed by 7 bases and J by 1 base, leaving 7 bases between them. Here the CDR3 DNA reads TGTGCCAGCACGGACAGGAACACTGAAGCTTTCTTT. Its protein is CASTDRNTEAFF.

V gene TRBV7-9 combines with J gene TRBJ2-1; D remains ambiguous. The V end was cut by 4 bases, the J end by 10 bases, with 11 bases between. Germline V gene sequence: CDR1 SEHNR, CDR2 FQNEAQ (reference sequence). CDR3 length: 12 amino acids. The CDR3 protein is CASSSTLTEQFF. DNA for the CDR3: TGTGCCAGCAGCTCCACGCTCACGGAGCAGTTCTTC. Full variable domain (remainder filled in from reference TRBV7-9 and TRBJ2-1): DTGVSQNPRHKITKRGQNVTFRCDPISEHNRLYWYRQTLGQGPEFLTYFQNEAQLEKSRLLSDRFSAERPKGSFSTLEIQRTEQGDSAMYLCASSSTLTEQFFGPGTRLTVL.

This clonotype has at least ten counts. V usage is TRBV7-9 and J usage is TRBJ2-1, with 9 nucleotides matching TRBD2. After removal of 3 bases from V and 6 bases from J, the junction contained 6 bases not matched to a gene. This CDR3 region has 15 residues. The V gene's germline CDR1 is SEHNR and CDR2 FQNEAQ (reference sequence). The CDR3 DNA sequence: TGTGCCAGCAGCTTTCCCAGCGGGAGGACCAATGAGCAGTTCTTC. This codes for CASSFPSGRTNEQFF.

This clonotype was seen ten or more times. V is TRBV20-1 and J is TRBJ2-3, with D unclear. Trimming shortened V by 0 bases and J by 1 base, and 8 bases separated the two germline ends. There are 14 residues in the CDR3. Germline CDR1 is DFQATT and CDR2 is SNEGSKA (reference sequence). The CDR3 region is CSAREPAGTDTQYF. The CDR3 DNA reads as TGCAGTGCTAGAGAGCCTGCGGGCACAGATACGCAGTATTTT.